A single sample gave rise to the 27 T cell receptor beta chains below, sequenced in a study of CD8 T cells in Susac syndrome. About 0.5 to 1 ug RNA was reverse transcribed with random hexamers. TCRdb re-called the immunoSEQ multiplex PCR reads through MiXCR, storing one row per CDR3 protein. In the table there are approximately 190,000 distinct CDR3 sequences, approximately 95% of which are singletons. The sequenced material came from CD4+ T cells from PBMCs. Every receptor here comes from a human donor with Susac syndrome.

V gene TRBV19 combines with J gene TRBJ2-7, with 7 bases identical to TRBD1. Germline CDR1 and CDR2: LNHDA and SQIVND (reference sequence). J was trimmed by 3 bases and V by 8 bases; bases with no gene match: 7. This CDR3 is 13 amino acids long. The DNA for the CDR3 is TGTGCCAGTTCACAGGGGTACGTCTACGAGCAGTACTTC. This translates into CASSQGYVYEQYF.

The chain is built from TRBV4-1 and TRBJ2-1; 12 bases align to TRBD1. Germline V gene sequence: CDR1 MGHRA, CDR2 YSYEKL. The CDR3 runs 16 residues. V dropped 4 bases and J dropped 8; count of bases not matched to a gene: 9. CDR3 DNA: TGCGCCAGCAGCCGTACCCCGGGACAGGGGGCAGATGAGCAGTTCTTC. Translated, it gives CASSRTPGQGADEQFF.

The V gene is TRBV18, the J gene TRBJ1-6; 9 bases agree with TRBD1. Per the germline V gene, CDR1 is KGHSH and CDR2 is LQKENI. V shed 3 bases, J shed 9 bases, and the junction held 6 bases outside the gene matches. The CDR3 has 15 amino acids. CDR3 sequence reads: CASSPGTGTGSPLHF. The CDR3 nucleotides are TGTGCCAGCTCACCCGGGACAGGGACGGGTTCACCCCTCCACTTT.

The J gene is TRBJ1-2, the V gene TRBV9, with 8 bases that match TRBD1. The CDR3 length is 16 residues. The germline gives CDR1 SGDLS, CDR2 YYNGEE. Unmatched junction bases numbered 14, after V lost 3 bases and J lost 7 bases. In DNA, the CDR3 is TGTGCCAGCAGCGCTAGACAGGGGAATCTTAACGGTGGCTACACCTTC. It encodes CASSARQGNLNGGYTF.

The V gene is TRBV11-2, the J gene TRBJ1-6; the D is unclear. This CDR3 spans 14 amino acids. Germline assignment: CDR1 SGHAT and CDR2 FQNNGV. The V and J ends lost 1 base and 7 bases respectively, with 8 bases between them. The CDR3 is CASSLGARNSPLHF. CDR3 DNA: TGTGCCAGCAGCTTAGGGGCGCGGAATTCACCCCTCCACTTT.

The chain has TRBV28 and TRBJ1-5, with 10 bases matching TRBD1. From germline, CDR1 is MDHEN and CDR2 SYDVKM. With V trimmed by 4 bases and J by 5 bases, 11 bases remained unmatched. There are 17 residues in the CDR3. The CDR3 sequence: CASSYPGTGASDQPQHF. The CDR3 nucleotides are TGTGCCAGCAGTTACCCCGGGACAGGGGCTTCGGATCAGCCCCAGCATTTT.

The rearrangement joins TRBV5-4 to TRBJ2-5; perhaps TRBD2 as D (6 bases). This CDR3 spans 15 amino acids. V gave up 2 bases and J gave up 2 bases, with 13 bases separating them. Germline V gene sequence: CDR1 SGHNT, CDR2 YYREEE (reference sequence). Written as DNA, the CDR3 is TGTGCCAGCAGCTTCTCGACTAGTTGGCAAGAGACCCAGTACTTC. This gives the protein CASSFSTSWQETQYF. The variable domain in full, completed from reference TRBV5-4 and TRBJ2-5, reads ETGVTQSPTHLIKTRGQQVTLRCSSQSGHNTVSWYQQALGQGPQFIFQYYREEENGRGNFPPRFSGLQFPNYSSELNVNALELDDSALYLCASSFSTSWQETQYFGPGTRLLVL.

J is TRBJ1-1 and V is TRBV18, with 10 bases identical to TRBD1. The V and J ends lost 2 bases and 7 bases, in that order; junction bases with no gene match: 1. The CDR3 consists of 13 residues. CDR1 is KGHSH, CDR2 LQKENI, per germline. The DNA of the CDR3 is TGTGCCAGCTCACCAGGGACAGGGGTTGAAGCTTTCTTT. It encodes CASSPGTGVEAFF.

This clonotype was counted once. This chain connects TRBV2 to TRBJ2-3; the D is unclear. Trimming cost V 6 bases and J 4 bases, with 11 bases left between them. The germline gives CDR1 SNHLY, CDR2 FYNNEI. There are 13 residues in the CDR3. In nucleotides, the CDR3 is TGTGCCAGCAGGGTAGTCGGCGCAGATACGCAGTATTTT. Protein: CASRVVGADTQYF.

The CDR3 spells CSVAGQITYNEQFF. The DNA for the CDR3 is TGCAGCGTTGCGGGACAGATCACATACAATGAGCAGTTCTTC. The chain has TRBV29-1 and TRBJ2-1; 7 bases match TRBD1. The CDR3 contains 14 residues. Germline V gene sequence: CDR1 SQVTM, CDR2 ANQGSEA. The V and J ends lost 4 bases and 4 bases, in that order; junction bases with no gene match: 7.

The chain carries TRBV5-1 and TRBJ1-2, with D maybe TRBD1 (6 bases). CDR3 length: 15 residues. CDR1 SGHRS and CDR2 YFSETQ come from the germline V gene. Deletions cut 0 bases from V and 6 bases from J, with 15 bases between. CDR3 sequence reads: CASSLDPGAEDGYTF. The DNA of the CDR3 is TGCGCCAGCAGCTTGGACCCAGGGGCGGAAGATGGCTACACCTTC.

The chain joins TRBV5-1 to TRBJ1-5, with 8 bases lining up with TRBD1. This CDR3 contains 16 residues. CDR1 and CDR2 (germline): SGHRS, YFSETQ. After removal of 0 bases from V and 4 bases from J, the junction contained 6 bases not matched to a gene. CDR3 region: CASSLGGTGTNQPQHF. The DNA of the CDR3 is TGCGCCAGCAGCTTGGGGGGGACAGGCACAAATCAGCCCCAGCATTTT.

The chain uses TRBV7-9 and TRBJ2-5; D may be TRBD2 (6 bases). The CDR3 is made up of 15 amino acids. In germline, CDR1 is SEHNR, CDR2 FQNEAQ (reference sequence). V was clipped by 3 bases and J by 4 bases, with 15 bases between them. The CDR3 region has the DNA TGTGCCAGCAGCTTCGGAGGGTTGGGAGGAGAGACCCAGTACTTC. This codes for CASSFGGLGGETQYF.

The chain is built from TRBV12-3 or TRBV12-4 and TRBJ1-2; the D is unclear. V lost 2 bases to trimming and J lost 1 base, with 5 bases between them. The CDR3 extends over 13 amino acids. The CDR3 DNA reads TGTGCCAGCAGTTTAAAAAGTAACTATGGCTACACCTTC. Protein sequence: CASSLKSNYGYTF.

This chain links TRBV30 with TRBJ1-2, with D tentatively TRBD1 (5 bases). Germline loops: CDR1 GTSNPN, CDR2 SVGIG (reference sequence). This CDR3 comprises 15 residues. Trimming removed 1 base at V and 4 bases at J, with 16 bases between. The DNA of the CDR3 is TGTGCCTGGAGTGAAATGAGGGGAGTAACCTATGGCTACACCTTC. Translation gives CAWSEMRGVTYGYTF.

This chain connects TRBV20-1 to TRBJ1-4; 8 bases map to TRBD1. CDR1 and CDR2 from the germline V gene are DFQATT and SNEGSKA (reference sequence). This CDR3 region has 13 residues. J was trimmed by 6 bases and V by 5 bases; bases with no gene match: 5. CDR3 sequence: CSALPGGDEKLFF. The DNA for the CDR3 is TGCAGTGCTCTCCCAGGGGGCGATGAAAAACTGTTTTTT.

The chain is built from TRBV29-1 and TRBJ1-4; D is unresolved. The CDR3 covers 13 residues. Germline CDR1 reads SQVTM; CDR2 reads ANQGSEA. The V gene lost 4 bases and the J gene lost 6 bases, with 12 bases spanning the gap. The CDR3 loop is CSVGTAMYEKLFF. Written as DNA, the CDR3 is TGCAGCGTTGGTACAGCTATGTATGAAAAACTGTTTTTT. Combining the CDR3 with reference TRBV29-1 and TRBJ1-4 gives the whole variable domain SAVISQKPSRDICQRGTSLTIQCQVDSQVTMMFWYRQQPGQSLTLIATANQGSEATYESGFVIDKFPISRPNLTFSTLTVSNMSPEDSSIYLCSVGTAMYEKLFFGSGTQLSVL.

The CDR3 region is CSAYITGAKSYNEQFF. CDR3 DNA sequence: TGCAGTGCGTACATCACAGGAGCCAAATCCTACAATGAGCAGTTCTTC. This chain links TRBV20-1 with TRBJ2-1; D might be TRBD1 (5 bases). V lost 6 bases and J lost 1, with 19 bases in between. The CDR3 is made up of 16 amino acids. Germline CDR1 reads DFQATT; CDR2 reads SNEGSKA (reference sequence).

The V and J genes are TRBV20-1 and TRBJ2-3; D gene unclear. Germline V gene lookup returns CDR1 DFQATT and CDR2 SNEGSKA (reference sequence). The CDR3 is 15 residues long. The V end lost 3 bases, the J end lost 3 bases, and 16 bases lay between the germline ends. CDR3 sequence: CSASSFVAGTDTQYF. The CDR3 coding sequence is TGCAGTGCTAGTTCATTCGTGGCTGGTACAGATACGCAGTATTTT.

The chain recombines TRBV6-5 with TRBJ2-7; D is unresolved. Trimming shortened V by 0 bases and J by 1 base, and 7 bases separated the two germline ends. The germline gives CDR1 MNHEY, CDR2 SVGAGI. The CDR3 runs 14 residues. DNA for the CDR3: TGTGCCAGCAGTTACTCGGCAGGATCCTACGAGCAGTACTTC. Its protein is CASSYSAGSYEQYF.

The chain recombines TRBV30 with TRBJ1-2; the D is unclear. CDR1 and CDR2 (germline): GTSNPN, SVGIG (reference sequence). Trimming removed 1 base at V and 0 bases at J, with 9 bases between. The CDR3 is made up of 14 amino acids. The CDR3 sequence is CAWSGPAANYGYTF. The DNA of the CDR3 is TGTGCCTGGAGTGGTCCAGCAGCTAACTATGGCTACACCTTC.

The chain uses TRBV25-1 and TRBJ2-1, with 8 bases matching TRBD1. The V segment lost 8 bases and the J segment 2 bases; nucleotides outside the gene matches: 8. CDR3 length equals 15 residues. Germline V gene lookup returns CDR1 MGHDK and CDR2 SYGVNS. The CDR3 reads CASGDRRVPYNEQFF. DNA of the CDR3: TGTGCCAGCGGGGACAGGCGGGTCCCCTACAATGAGCAGTTCTTC.

Here the CDR3 reads CSARDDRLYTEAFF. The CDR3 DNA reads TGCAGTGCTAGAGATGACAGGTTATACACTGAAGCTTTCTTT. The chain combines TRBV20-1 with TRBJ1-1, with D possibly being TRBD1 (6 bases). V was clipped by 0 bases and J by 3 bases, with 11 bases between them. The CDR3 contains 14 residues. Germline CDR1 DFQATT, CDR2 SNEGSKA (reference sequence).

This chain uses TRBV18 with TRBJ2-5; the D is unclear. Germline CDR1 KGHSH, CDR2 LQKENI. The CDR3 covers 13 residues. V shed 5 bases and J shed 1 base, with 8 bases lying between them. This chain's CDR3 is CASSATIQETQYF. In nucleotides, the CDR3 is TGTGCCAGCTCAGCGACAATCCAAGAGACCCAGTACTTC.

This chain links TRBV9 with TRBJ2-1, with D perhaps TRBD1 (6 bases). V was cut by 4 bases and J by 8 bases, with 13 bases left in between. The CDR3 has 13 residues. Germline V CDR1 and CDR2: SGDLS, YYNGEE. The CDR3 DNA reads TGTGCCAGCAGCACCAGGGGTCTCGATGAGCAGTTCTTC. Translating it yields CASSTRGLDEQFF. Complete variable domain (other parts from reference TRBV9 and TRBJ2-1): DSGVTQTPKHLITATGQRVTLRCSPRSGDLSVYWYQQSLDQGLQFLIQYYNGEERAKGNILERFSAQQFPDLHSELNLSSLELGDSALYFCASSTRGLDEQFFGPGTRLTVL.

The rearrangement joins TRBV9 to TRBJ2-5; 9 positions agree with TRBD1. The CDR3 spans 14 residues. After removal of 3 bases from V and 4 bases from J, the junction contained 4 bases not matched to a gene. Germline loops: CDR1 SGDLS, CDR2 YYNGEE. The CDR3 DNA is TGTGCCAGCAGCGCTACAGGGGGCTTAGAGACCCAGTACTTC. Encoded protein: CASSATGGLETQYF.

The chain combines TRBV7-2 with TRBJ2-5; D may correspond to TRBD1 or TRBD2 (5 bases each). CDR1 is SGHTA and CDR2 is FQGNSA in the germline V gene. Between the trimmed V and J ends, which lost 5 bases and 2 bases, there was a span of 15 bases. The CDR3 spans 15 residues. The CDR3 nucleotides read TGTGCCAGCAGCCCTGTCGGGGCGATTCAAGAGACCCAGTACTTC. It encodes CASSPVGAIQETQYF.